This T cell receptor beta chain comes out of a study of vaccination and CD4 T cells after COVID-19. The V end lost 4 bases, the J end lost 2 bases, and 6 bases lay between the germline ends. CDR1 and CDR2 from the germline V gene are MGHDK and SYGVNS. The CDR3 extends over 13 amino acids. This clonotype qualifies as medium-sized. As yet, its antigen is unknown. The study sequenced cultured CD4+ T cell DNA using the Oncomine TCR Beta short-read assay. It was from cultured CD4+ T cells that genomic DNA was extracted. TCRdb recomputed calls from the PCR reads with MiXCR, one row per CDR3 protein. This sample has about 9,100 distinct CDR3 sequences, with under 50% found just once. This sample's treatment: roughly 11-day PBMC culture with coronavirus spike peptide pools or control peptides (ViraFEST assay). Unexposed donor CD4+ T cells predated the COVID-19 pandemic, collected 2011-2018. Culture of two million PBMCs per well took place with about 10 IU/ml IL-2 and 8.5 to 10 ug/ml peptide pools. Cells permitting, SARS-CoV-2 S/N and four cold-coronavirus spikes were tested on unexposed-donor CD4+ T cells.

The sequencing input was CD4+ T cells from blood, cultured in vitro. The gene calls are TRBV25-1 and TRBJ1-5; D not certain. The TCR was taken from a human donor in good health. The CDR3 DNA sequence: TGTGCCAGCAGTGCGTCGGGCAATCAGCCCCAGCATTTT. Amino acids: CASSASGNQPQHF.